These 13 T cell receptor beta chains were all obtained from the same sample, sequenced in a study of cytomegalovirus exposure and HLA in healthy donors. PCR employed 60 Vbeta and 13 Jbeta primers. TCRdb keeps only in-frame clones here, not all; method: immunoSEQ multiplex PCR. The sample consists of about 140,000 clones, around 70% of them appearing once. Sequencing was carried out using PBMCs. The receptors come from a woman in her 30s in good health and CMV-seronegative.

J is TRBJ1-5 and V is TRBV4-1; tentative D call: TRBD1 (5 bases). Germline V gives CDR1 MGHRA, CDR2 YSYEKL. CDR3 length equals 17 residues. Trimming removed 0 bases from V and 6 bases from J, with 18 bases in between. CDR3 loop: CASSQEIFGGETQPQHF. The CDR3 nucleotides read TGCGCCAGCAGCCAAGAGATTTTCGGGGGAGAAACTCAGCCCCAGCATTTT.

This clone has just a few counts. The CDR3 spells CASRGQVLSGNTIYF. In DNA, the CDR3 is TGTGCCAGCAGGGGACAGGTCCTCTCTGGAAACACCATATATTTT. This chain links TRBV6-5 with TRBJ1-3, with TRBD1 matching 8 bases. The CDR3 contains 15 residues. J was trimmed by 0 bases and V by 6 bases; bases with no gene match: 4. Germline loops: CDR1 MNHEY, CDR2 SVGAGI.

There are a few counts of this clone. CDR3 protein: CASSISGTLGNYGYTF. The CDR3 DNA is TGTGCCAGTAGTATCTCCGGGACACTGGGGAACTATGGCTACACCTTC. The chain employs TRBV19 and TRBJ1-2; maybe TRBD1 (6 bases). Per the germline V gene, CDR1 is LNHDA and CDR2 is SQIVND (reference sequence). V was pared by 3 bases and J by 2 bases, with 16 bases between. CDR3 length equals 16 residues.

The chain combines TRBV19 with TRBJ1-2, with 9 bases aligning to TRBD1. V lost 6 bases to trimming and J lost 4 bases; unmatched junction nucleotides: 9. The CDR3 loop spans 15 amino acids. Per germline, CDR1 LNHDA and CDR2 SQIVND (reference sequence). This chain's CDR3 is CASSLQPGQGYGYTF. In DNA form, the CDR3 reads TGTGCCAGTAGCTTACAACCGGGACAGGGCTATGGCTACACCTTC.

The rearrangement uses TRBV5-1 and TRBJ2-2, with TRBD2 matching over 11 bases. V trimming: 7 bases; J trimming: 3 bases; junction bases outside the gene matches: 2. Germline values: CDR1 SGHRS, CDR2 YFSETQ. The CDR3 is 14 amino acids. CDR3 loop: CASSGLADTGELFF. The CDR3 DNA is TGCGCCAGCTCGGGACTAGCGGACACCGGGGAGCTGTTTTTT.

This sequence joins TRBV5-6 and TRBJ1-5; the match to TRBD1 covers 7 bases. The CDR3 is 14 residues long. J was trimmed by 7 bases and V by 4 bases; bases with no gene match: 8. Germline V gives CDR1 SGHDT, CDR2 YYEEEE. CDR3 sequence: CASSDRVKGQPQHF. CDR3 DNA sequence: TGTGCCAGCAGCGACAGGGTGAAAGGCCAGCCCCAGCATTTT.

V gene TRBV25-1 combines with J gene TRBJ2-2; weak D call: TRBD2 (6 bases). Trimming shortened V by 4 bases and J by 0 bases, and 15 bases separated the two germline ends. Germline V gene sequence: CDR1 MGHDK, CDR2 SYGVNS. The CDR3 runs 17 residues. Here the CDR3 DNA reads TGTGCCAGCAGTGCCCTAGCGCTCCGTACGAACACCGGGGAGCTGTTTTTT. Translation: CASSALALRTNTGELFF. The full variable domain, completed using reference TRBV25-1 and TRBJ2-2, is EADIYQTPRYLVIGTGKKITLECSQTMGHDKMYWYQQDPGMELHLIHYSYGVNSTEKGDLSSESTVSRIRTEHFPLTLESARPSHTSQYLCASSALALRTNTGELFFGEGSRLTVL.

CDR3 amino acids: CASSSSGRAGNEQFF. The DNA for the CDR3 is TGTGCCAGCAGCTCCAGCGGGAGGGCAGGAAATGAGCAGTTCTTC. The chain employs TRBV7-6 and TRBJ2-1; 10 positions agree with TRBD2. The CDR3 contains 15 residues. From germline, CDR1 is SGHVS and CDR2 FNYEAQ. J gave up 7 bases and V 4 bases, and 7 bases lay outside the gene matches.

This clone is a singleton in its sample. This sequence joins TRBV6-5 and TRBJ2-3; 8 nucleotides agree with TRBD2. V dropped 0 bases and J dropped 6; count of bases not matched to a gene: 8. The CDR3 runs to 16 residues. CDR1 is MNHEY, CDR2 SVGAGI, per germline. The CDR3 loop is CASSYSVAGLGDTQYF. CDR3 coding DNA: TGTGCCAGCAGTTACTCTGTAGCGGGATTGGGGGATACGCAGTATTTT.

The chain carries TRBV6-6 and TRBJ1-3; 7 bases agree with TRBD1. The germline V gene has CDR1 MNHNY and CDR2 SVGAGI (reference sequence). This CDR3 region has 14 residues. The V segment lost 6 bases and the J segment 3 bases; nucleotides outside the gene matches: 5. CDR3 sequence reads: CASSAGTDGNTIYF. The CDR3 DNA is TGTGCCAGCAGCGCTGGGACAGATGGAAACACCATATATTTT.

The chain employs TRBV7-8 and TRBJ2-1, with 7 bases lining up with TRBD1. Germline V gene data show CDR1 as SGHVS and CDR2 as FQNEAQ. The CDR3 sequence is 18 residues long. The V and J ends lost 1 base and 8 bases, in that order; junction bases with no gene match: 17. The CDR3 sequence: CASSLGTGGVRFRDEQFF. The CDR3 bases are TGTGCCAGCAGCTTAGGGACAGGTGGGGTCCGTTTCCGCGATGAGCAGTTCTTC.

The V call is TRBV18, the J call TRBJ2-4; 12 bases line up with TRBD2. Germline loops: CDR1 KGHSH, CDR2 LQKENI. The CDR3 spans 16 residues. V lost 4 bases, J lost 7 bases, and 8 bases stayed unmatched. Here the CDR3 DNA reads TGTGCCAGCTCACTACTGACACTAGCGGGGGGCAACATTCAGTACTTC. This translates into CASSLLTLAGGNIQYF.

V and J are TRBV5-8 and TRBJ2-1; tentatively, D is TRBD1 (5 bases). Per the germline V gene, CDR1 is SGHTS and CDR2 is YDEGEE. Trimming stripped 4 bases from V and 4 bases from J, with 9 bases between. This CDR3 contains 13 residues. The DNA of the CDR3 is TGTGCCAGCAGCCTGACAGTATACAATGAGCAGTTCTTC. Residues: CASSLTVYNEQFF.